This T cell receptor (beta chain) derives from a study of identical twins. In TCRdb, the 5' RACE reads were re-called with MiXCR into one record per CDR3 protein. The sample has some 240,000 distinct CDR3 sequences; about 8.3% are singletons. Another study also made use of these data, one on yellow fever vaccine responses in identical twins.

Material: CD8+ T cells sorted from blood. The clonotype was recovered from a woman aged 18-29 years in good health.

CDR3: CASSLQGVNIQYF. CDR3 nucleotides: TGTGCCAGCAGCTTACAGGGAGTGAACATTCAGTACTTC. The rearrangement uses TRBV5-8 and TRBJ2-4, with D possibly TRBD1 on 6 matching bases. Germline V lookup: CDR1 SGHTS, CDR2 YDEGEE. This CDR3 is 13 amino acids long. V shed 2 bases and J shed 7 bases, with 10 bases lying between them.